This entry is about one TCR beta chain. Its cognate antigen is unknown. From CD4+ cells came CD45RA+ naive and CD45RA-negative memory subsets. The repertoire was sequenced with immunoSEQ multiplex PCR; TCRdb's copy has only in-frame clones and lacks some. The sample holds millions of clones, approximately 95% seen once. The germline gives CDR1 ENHRY, CDR2 SYGVKD. Germline trimming cut 7 bases from V and 0 bases from J; bases unmatched to any gene: 12. This CDR3 contains 17 residues. The entry originates in a study of shared clonotypes between healthy human individuals. Study-wide findings and caveats: With four donors compared, 4% to 5.5% of naive CD4 clonotypes were shared. It was the non-shared clonotypes that had lower generation probabilities than clonotypes shared by all four donors.

Sequencing used naive CD4+ T cells sorted from blood. Subset specified: CD45RA+ positively selected. The V gene is TRBV10-3, the J gene TRBJ2-3, with 8 bases lining up with TRBD2. The source is a man between 18 and 29 years old in good health. The CDR3 DNA sequence: TGTGCCATCAAGACGGCCAGCGGGAGTCCCAGCACAGATACGCAGTATTTT. Residues: CAIKTASGSPSTDTQYF.